This TCR beta chain stems from a study of identical twins' blood T cells. Study findings and constraints: V gene usage reportedly matched far better within twin pairs than unrelated donors. Each donor's most abundant TCRbeta clonotypes shared more CDR3 sequences with her twin than unrelated donors.

Sample barcodes were added at both library ends during cDNA synthesis. TCRdb re-called the 5' RACE reads with MiXCR, one entry per CDR3 protein. The sample comprises 400,000 or so distinct CDR3 sequences, roughly 31% of which are singletons, and about 6% rests with the top ten. Donors were six healthy women in three monozygous twin pairs. With 4 bases removed from V and 9 bases from J, the gap between germline ends came to 19 bases. The CDR3 has 15 amino acids. Germline lookup yields CDR1 SGHVS and CDR2 FQNEAQ. Turning to this clonotype: The antigen remains undetermined.

The TCR originated in a woman aged 18-55 years in good health. The V call is TRBV7-8, the J call TRBJ1-5; D gene uncertain. The sequenced sample was PBMCs. CDR3 coding DNA: TGTGCCAGCAGCTCTCGGCGGACGGCTAACGGGCCCCAGCATTTT. Translating it yields CASSSRRTANGPQHF.